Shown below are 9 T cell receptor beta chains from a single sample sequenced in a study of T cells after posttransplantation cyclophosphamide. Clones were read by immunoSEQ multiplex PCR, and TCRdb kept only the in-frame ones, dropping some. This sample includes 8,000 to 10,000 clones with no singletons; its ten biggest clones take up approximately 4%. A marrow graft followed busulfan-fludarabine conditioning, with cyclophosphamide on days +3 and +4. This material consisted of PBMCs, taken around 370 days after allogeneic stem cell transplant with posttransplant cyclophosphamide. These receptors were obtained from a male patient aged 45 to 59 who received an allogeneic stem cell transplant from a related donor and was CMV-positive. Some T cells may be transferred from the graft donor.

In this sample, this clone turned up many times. The CDR3 region is CASSRHPGGPYEQYF. The DNA of the CDR3 is TGTGCCAGCAGCCGGCACCCGGGGGGACCCTACGAGCAGTACTTC. The chain recombines TRBV7-9 with TRBJ2-7, with 7 bases lining up with TRBD2. The J segment lost 2 bases and the V segment lost 5 bases, leaving 9 bases of the junction unmatched. Germline V gene sequence: CDR1 SEHNR, CDR2 FQNEAQ (reference sequence). This CDR3 has 15 amino acids. Combining the CDR3 with reference TRBV7-9 and TRBJ2-7 gives the whole variable domain DTGVSQNPRHKITKRGQNVTFRCDPISEHNRLYWYRQTLGQGPEFLTYFQNEAQLEKSRLLSDRFSAERPKGSFSTLEIQRTEQGDSAMYLCASSRHPGGPYEQYFGPGTRLTVT.

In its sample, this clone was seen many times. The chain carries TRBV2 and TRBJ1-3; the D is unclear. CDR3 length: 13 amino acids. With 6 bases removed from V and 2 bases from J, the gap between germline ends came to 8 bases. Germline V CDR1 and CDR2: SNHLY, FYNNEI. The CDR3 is CASRGSAGNTIYF. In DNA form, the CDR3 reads TGTGCCAGCAGGGGTAGCGCTGGAAACACCATATATTTT. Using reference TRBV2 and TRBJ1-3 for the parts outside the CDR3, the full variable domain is EPEVTQTPSHQVTQMGQEVILRCVPISNHLYFYWYRQILGQKVEFLVSFYNNEISEKSEIFDDQFSVERPDGSNFTLKIRSTKLEDSAMYFCASRGSAGNTIYFGEGSWLTVV.

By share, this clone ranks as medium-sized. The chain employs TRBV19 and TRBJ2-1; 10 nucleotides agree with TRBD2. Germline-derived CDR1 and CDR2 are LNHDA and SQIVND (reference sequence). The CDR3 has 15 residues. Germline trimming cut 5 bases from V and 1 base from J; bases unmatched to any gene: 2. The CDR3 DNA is TGTGCCAGTAGTGGACTAGCGGCTTCCTACAATGAGCAGTTCTTC. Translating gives CASSGLAASYNEQFF.

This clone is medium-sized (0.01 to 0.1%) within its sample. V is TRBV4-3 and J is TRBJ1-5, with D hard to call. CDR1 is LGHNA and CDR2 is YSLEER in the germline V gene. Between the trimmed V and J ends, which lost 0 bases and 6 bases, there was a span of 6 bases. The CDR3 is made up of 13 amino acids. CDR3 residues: CASSQERSQPQHF. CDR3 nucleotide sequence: TGCGCCAGCAGCCAAGAGAGGTCTCAGCCCCAGCATTTT.

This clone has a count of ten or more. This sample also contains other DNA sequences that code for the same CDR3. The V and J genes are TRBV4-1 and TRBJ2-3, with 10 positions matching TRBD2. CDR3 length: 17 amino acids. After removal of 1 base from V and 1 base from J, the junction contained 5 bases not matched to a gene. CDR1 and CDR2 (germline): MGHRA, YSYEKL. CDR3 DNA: TGCGCCAGCAGCCAAGGCGGAGCGGGAGGGGGCACAGATACGCAGTATTTT. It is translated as CASSQGGAGGGTDTQYF.

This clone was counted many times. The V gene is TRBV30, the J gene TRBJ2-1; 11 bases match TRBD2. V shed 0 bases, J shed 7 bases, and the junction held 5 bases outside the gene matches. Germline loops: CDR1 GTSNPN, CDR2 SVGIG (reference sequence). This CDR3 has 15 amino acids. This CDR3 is CAWSVGLAGGNEQFF. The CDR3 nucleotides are TGTGCCTGGAGTGTAGGGCTAGCGGGAGGAAATGAGCAGTTCTTC.

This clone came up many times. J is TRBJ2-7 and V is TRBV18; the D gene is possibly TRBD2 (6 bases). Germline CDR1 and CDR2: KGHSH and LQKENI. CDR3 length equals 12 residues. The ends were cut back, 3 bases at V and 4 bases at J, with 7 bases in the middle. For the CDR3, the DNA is TGTGCCAGCTCACCCCGGGGGTACGAGCAGTACTTC. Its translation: CASSPRGYEQYF.

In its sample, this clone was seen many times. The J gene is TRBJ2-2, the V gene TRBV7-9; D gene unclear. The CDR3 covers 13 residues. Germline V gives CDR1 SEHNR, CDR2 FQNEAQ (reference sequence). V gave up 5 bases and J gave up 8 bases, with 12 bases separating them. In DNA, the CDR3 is TGTGCCAGCAGCAACGGTCAAGTGGGGGAGCTGTTTTTT. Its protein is CASSNGQVGELFF.

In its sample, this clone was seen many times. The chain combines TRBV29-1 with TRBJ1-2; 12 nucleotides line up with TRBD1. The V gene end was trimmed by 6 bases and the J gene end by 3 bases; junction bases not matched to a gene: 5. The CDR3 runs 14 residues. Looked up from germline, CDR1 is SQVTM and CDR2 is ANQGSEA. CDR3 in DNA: TGCAGCGTCGGGACAGGGGGCTCAGACTATGGCTACACCTTC. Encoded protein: CSVGTGGSDYGYTF.